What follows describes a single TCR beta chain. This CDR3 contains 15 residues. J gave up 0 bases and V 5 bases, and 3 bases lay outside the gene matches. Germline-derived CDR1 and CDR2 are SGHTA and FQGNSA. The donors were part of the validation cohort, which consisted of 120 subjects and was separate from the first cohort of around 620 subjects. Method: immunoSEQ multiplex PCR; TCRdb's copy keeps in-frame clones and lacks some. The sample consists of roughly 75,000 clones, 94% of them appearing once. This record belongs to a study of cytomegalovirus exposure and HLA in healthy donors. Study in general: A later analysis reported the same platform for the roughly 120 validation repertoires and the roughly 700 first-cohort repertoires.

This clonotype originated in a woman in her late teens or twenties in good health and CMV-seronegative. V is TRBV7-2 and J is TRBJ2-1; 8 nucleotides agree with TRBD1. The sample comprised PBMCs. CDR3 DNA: TGTGCCAGCAGCCGGGACAGGTACTCCTACAATGAGCAGTTCTTC. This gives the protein CASSRDRYSYNEQFF.